This T cell receptor beta chain was sequenced during a study of regulatory and conventional T cells in RAG deficiency. The study's findings and limits: Sorted Omenn CD25-high CD127-low cells may not be bona fide Tregs. Shannon entropy fell and Simpson indices rose in RAG-deficient patients. Omenn syndrome and CID/AS patients had 85 to 100-fold fewer unique Treg TCR beta sequences, versus approximately 9.6-fold elsewhere.

Here immunoSEQ multiplex PCR was the method, and the copy in TCRdb shows in-frame clones only, minus some. Of tens of thousands of clones listed, 85% to 95% are singletons. Conventional CD4+ T cells were sorted from blood as CD25-low CD127-high cells. This clone was detected once. Its antigen is unknown. The same sample was also studied in work on regulatory T cells. According to that study: The PCR used 52 TRBV and 13 TRBJ primers.

Source material: CD4+ T cells sorted from blood. The TCR was taken from a human donor in good health.

CDR3 in DNA: TGTGCCAGCAGAGACAATCAGCCCCAGCATTTT. Residues: CASRDNQPQHF. The chain links TRBV6-5 to TRBJ1-5; no firm D call. The CDR3 covers 11 residues. V was shortened by 6 bases and J by 3 bases, with 3 bases between the two germline ends. Per germline, CDR1 MNHEY and CDR2 SVGAGI.